The 25 T cell receptor beta chains in this list originate from one sample, sequenced in a study of CD8+ T cells in alopecia areata. RNA was isolated and reverse transcribed to cDNA, the sequencing template. Sequencing was performed with immunoSEQ multiplex PCR; in TCRdb, only in-frame clones are kept and a portion is missing. The table has some 130,000 clones, 53% seen once. Described treatment: oral pan-JAK inhibitor, 5-10 mg twice daily. The sample was CD4+ T cells sorted from blood, taken at week 4, from a patient treated with tofacitinib. The receptors were gathered from a human donor with alopecia areata.

V usage is TRBV30 and J usage is TRBJ1-2; no definite D call. The CDR3 covers 15 residues. The V gene lost 0 bases and the J gene lost 2 bases, with 13 bases spanning the gap. Per germline, CDR1 GTSNPN and CDR2 SVGIG (reference sequence). The CDR3 loop reads CAWSVRNSRNYGYTF. The CDR3 nucleotides read TGTGCCTGGAGTGTACGGAACAGCCGAAACTATGGCTACACCTTC.

This clone was counted only a few times. The rearrangement links TRBV18 to TRBJ2-3; 8 bases line up with TRBD1. This CDR3 is 15 amino acids long. Germline V gives CDR1 KGHSH, CDR2 LQKENI. With V trimmed by 4 bases and J by 6 bases, 9 bases remained unmatched. The CDR3 DNA is TGTGCCAGCTCACAGAACCCGGGACAGGTGGATACGCAGTATTTT. It specifies CASSQNPGQVDTQYF. Based on the CDR3 plus reference TRBV18 and TRBJ2-3, the full variable domain is NAGVMQNPRHLVRRRGQEARLRCSPMKGHSHVYWYRQLPEEGLKFMVYLQKENIIDESGMPKERFSAEFPKEGPSILRIQQVVRGDSAAYFCASSQNPGQVDTQYFGPGTRLTVL.

The chain recombines TRBV30 with TRBJ2-2; D uncertain. The CDR3 is made up of 13 amino acids. V was pared by 1 base and J by 4 bases, with 7 bases between. Looked up from germline, CDR1 is GTSNPN and CDR2 is SVGIG (reference sequence). The CDR3 sequence: CAWSGQSTGELFF. The CDR3 coding sequence is TGTGCCTGGAGTGGGCAGTCCACCGGGGAGCTGTTTTTT.

V gene TRBV30 combines with J gene TRBJ2-7; perhaps D is TRBD1 or TRBD2 (5 bases each). CDR1 is GTSNPN and CDR2 is SVGIG in the germline V gene (reference sequence). Trimming took off 4 bases at V and 3 bases at J, with 13 bases between the two ends. The CDR3 contains 13 residues. CDR3 residues: CAWTWGLGYEQYF. The CDR3 DNA sequence: TGTGCCTGGACGTGGGGGTTAGGCTACGAGCAGTACTTC. The full variable domain, its missing parts supplied by reference TRBV30 and TRBJ2-7, is SQTIHQWPATLVQPVGSPLSLECTVEGTSNPNLYWYRQAAGRGLQLLFYSVGIGQISSEVPQNLSASRPQDRQFILSSKKLLLSDSGFYLCAWTWGLGYEQYFGPGTRLTVT.

The V and J genes are TRBV2 and TRBJ2-5; TRBD2 agrees at 7 bases. CDR1 and CDR2 (germline): SNHLY, FYNNEI. This CDR3 region has 14 residues. V trimming: 7 bases; J trimming: 5 bases; junction bases outside the gene matches: 10. The CDR3 loop reads CASKTQRGPETQYF. In nucleotides, the CDR3 is TGTGCCAGCAAAACCCAGCGGGGCCCTGAGACCCAGTACTTC.

The chain has TRBV11-2 and TRBJ2-5, with 9 bases fitting TRBD1. V shed 5 bases, J shed 4 bases, and the junction held 5 bases outside the gene matches. CDR3 length equals 14 residues. The V gene's germline CDR1 is SGHAT and CDR2 FQNNGV. CDR3 in DNA: TGTGCCAGCAGCCCCTCGACAGGGGGAGAGACCCAGTACTTC. Residues: CASSPSTGGETQYF.

The chain couples TRBV5-1 to TRBJ1-2; the D gene is possibly TRBD1 (5 bases). Germline CDR1 and CDR2: SGHRS and YFSETQ. The CDR3 runs 11 residues. The V gene lost 3 bases and the J gene lost 6 bases, with 6 bases spanning the gap. This CDR3 is CASSSGHGYTF. CDR3 bases: TGCGCCAGCAGCTCAGGGCATGGCTACACCTTC.

V is TRBV5-1 and J is TRBJ2-7; 7 nucleotides match TRBD1. This CDR3 region has 18 residues. Looked up from germline, CDR1 is SGHRS and CDR2 is YFSETQ. V was pared by 0 bases and J by 6 bases, with 18 bases of the junction left unmatched. The CDR3 sequence: CASSLEPQASRQGREQYF. In DNA, the CDR3 is TGCGCCAGCAGCTTGGAGCCCCAGGCCTCTAGACAGGGCCGCGAGCAGTACTTC.

The chain uses TRBV30 and TRBJ2-1, with D possibly being TRBD2 (5 bases). V dropped 0 bases and J dropped 10 bases, with 7 bases sitting between them. Germline CDR1 GTSNPN, CDR2 SVGIG (reference sequence). The CDR3 has 11 amino acids. The CDR3 coding sequence is TGTGCCTGGAGTGTTTGGGAGGAGCAGTTCTTC. Translated: CAWSVWEEQFF. Full variable domain (missing parts from reference TRBV30 and TRBJ2-1): SQTIHQWPATLVQPVGSPLSLECTVEGTSNPNLYWYRQAAGRGLQLLFYSVGIGQISSEVPQNLSASRPQDRQFILSSKKLLLSDSGFYLCAWSVWEEQFFGPGTRLTVL.

In this sample, this clone turned up a few times. The gene calls are TRBV4-1 and TRBJ1-3; D gene uncertain. Germline CDR1 is MGHRA and CDR2 is YSYEKL. The CDR3 sequence is 16 residues long. The V end was cut by 4 bases, the J end by 0 bases, with 13 bases between. Here the CDR3 DNA reads TGCGCCAGCAGCCGCACCCTGGGTTCCTCTGGAAACACCATATATTTT. Amino acid sequence: CASSRTLGSSGNTIYF.

This chain connects TRBV5-1 to TRBJ2-3, with D maybe TRBD1 (6 bases). V was trimmed by 6 bases and J by 6 bases, leaving 17 bases between them. The germline CDR1 and CDR2 sequences are SGHRS and YFSETQ. The CDR3 runs 14 residues. For the CDR3, the DNA is TGCGCCAGCATGGTACAGGGACCCGCCGATACGCAGTATTTT. Translated: CASMVQGPADTQYF.

This clone was observed a few times. The chain has TRBV19 and TRBJ1-5; unclear D gene. Germline CDR1 and CDR2: LNHDA and SQIVND (reference sequence). V was trimmed by 8 bases and J by 6 bases, leaving 23 bases between them. CDR3 length equals 16 residues. CDR3 sequence reads: CASVPRTVLKRQPQHF. The CDR3 DNA reads TGTGCCAGTGTTCCTAGGACGGTTTTAAAACGTCAGCCCCAGCATTTT.

The chain links TRBV30 to TRBJ1-2; 7 nucleotides agree with TRBD1. Germline V gives CDR1 GTSNPN, CDR2 SVGIG (reference sequence). Trimming removed 1 base from V and 7 bases from J; junction bases left unmatched: 9. This CDR3 spans 14 amino acids. CDR3 nucleotide sequence: TGTGCCTGGAGTGCCGCCAGGGGGGTGTTTGGCTACACCTTC. It encodes CAWSAARGVFGYTF.

V and J are TRBV4-1 and TRBJ1-3; D gene ambiguous. This CDR3 contains 14 residues. The V end was cut by 0 bases, the J end by 4 bases, with 7 bases between. Germline CDR1 is MGHRA and CDR2 is YSYEKL. The CDR3 here is CASSQEGVGNTIYF. For the CDR3, the DNA is TGCGCCAGCAGCCAAGAGGGTGTGGGAAACACCATATATTTT.

The genes are TRBV29-1 and TRBJ2-4; 8 bases align to TRBD1. Losses at the gene ends were 4 bases for V and 2 bases for J; bases not matched to a gene: 7. This CDR3 has 15 amino acids. Germline CDR1 reads SQVTM; CDR2 reads ANQGSEA. Here the CDR3 DNA reads TGCAGCGTTGCCGACAGGGGTGTTCCCAAAAACATTCAGTACTTC. Translation gives CSVADRGVPKNIQYF.

The chain combines TRBV4-1 with TRBJ1-1; no clear D. The V gene lost 5 bases and the J gene lost 1 base, with 11 bases spanning the gap. The CDR3 is 14 residues long. The germline V gene has CDR1 MGHRA and CDR2 YSYEKL. CDR3 bases: TGCGCCAGCAGCGGCCCCTTGAGGAACACTGAAGCTTTCTTT. It yields the protein CASSGPLRNTEAFF.

The table lists this clone with a few counts. The chain uses TRBV4-1 and TRBJ2-3; the D gene is possibly TRBD1 (5 bases). The V gene's germline CDR1 is MGHRA and CDR2 YSYEKL. The V end lost 1 base, the J end lost 2 bases, and 10 bases lay between the germline ends. This CDR3 region has 15 residues. In DNA, the CDR3 is TGCGCCAGCAGCCAAGTGGAACAGGCCACAGATACGCAGTATTTT. Its translation is CASSQVEQATDTQYF.

J is TRBJ2-3 and V is TRBV15; D is uncertain. V lost 4 bases, J lost 4 bases, and 12 bases lay in between. This CDR3 is 14 amino acids long. The germline V gene has CDR1 LNHNV and CDR2 YYDKDF (reference sequence). The chain's CDR3 is CATSKPSVADTQYF. CDR3 DNA sequence: TGTGCCACCAGCAAACCATCCGTGGCAGATACGCAGTATTTT.

The table lists this clone with a count of one. The chain links TRBV18 to TRBJ2-7; D not resolved. This CDR3 has 11 residues. CDR1 and CDR2 (germline): KGHSH, LQKENI. Trimming shortened V by 2 bases and J by 5 bases, and 4 bases separated the two germline ends. CDR3 DNA sequence: TGTGCCAGCTCACCAAATCACGAGCAGTACTTC. It encodes CASSPNHEQYF. The whole variable domain, filled in from reference TRBV18 and TRBJ2-7, reads NAGVMQNPRHLVRRRGQEARLRCSPMKGHSHVYWYRQLPEEGLKFMVYLQKENIIDESGMPKERFSAEFPKEGPSILRIQQVVRGDSAAYFCASSPNHEQYFGPGTRLTVT.

J is TRBJ2-7 and V is TRBV6-6; 9 positions match TRBD2. Germline-derived CDR1 and CDR2 are MNHNY and SVGAGI (reference sequence). The length of the CDR3 is 15 residues. Losses at the gene ends were 4 bases for V and 1 base for J; bases not matched to a gene: 5. Here the CDR3 DNA reads TGTGCCAGCAGTTGGGCTAGCGGGGATTCCTACGAGCAGTACTTC. Protein product: CASSWASGDSYEQYF.

The chain uses TRBV7-9 and TRBJ2-7; tentative D call: TRBD2 (6 bases). The CDR3 loop spans 14 amino acids. Germline CDR1 is SEHNR and CDR2 is FQNEAQ (reference sequence). Trimming pared 5 bases from V and 6 bases from J, leaving 17 bases between. The DNA for the CDR3 is TGTGCCAGCAGCCTTTCCGGGAGTGCCTTCGAGCAGTACTTC. The encoded protein is CASSLSGSAFEQYF.

This chain links TRBV7-9 with TRBJ2-7; D possibly matches TRBD1 or TRBD2 (6 bases each). The CDR3 loop spans 14 amino acids. In germline, CDR1 is SEHNR, CDR2 FQNEAQ (reference sequence). V dropped 4 bases and J dropped 3 bases, with 13 bases sitting between them. The CDR3: CASSSGGGLYEQYF. Written as DNA, the CDR3 is TGTGCCAGCAGCTCTGGAGGGGGGCTCTACGAGCAGTACTTC.

The V call is TRBV30, the J call TRBJ2-1; 8 bases match TRBD2. Germline CDR1 GTSNPN, CDR2 SVGIG (reference sequence). The CDR3 extends over 15 amino acids. J gave up 5 bases and V 1 base, and 7 bases lay outside the gene matches. The DNA of the CDR3 is TGTGCCTGGAGTGGAGCAGCGGGGGCCAACAATGAGCAGTTCTTC. Translated: CAWSGAAGANNEQFF.

On this clone: The sample has other DNA sequences that encode this CDR3 too. The V call is TRBV29-1, the J call TRBJ2-7; 10 bases are shared with TRBD1. This CDR3 spans 13 amino acids. After removal of 3 bases from V and 4 bases from J, the junction contained 3 bases not matched to a gene. Germline CDR1 reads SQVTM; CDR2 reads ANQGSEA. The CDR3 is CSVEGQGLYEQYF. As DNA, the CDR3 is TGCAGCGTTGAGGGACAGGGGCTATACGAGCAGTACTTC.

V usage is TRBV29-1 and J usage is TRBJ2-7; 10 bases are a match to TRBD2. The CDR3 extends over 14 amino acids. Trimming cost V 1 base and J 5 bases; bases outside gene matches: 5. CDR1 and CDR2 from the germline V gene are SQVTM and ANQGSEA. This chain's CDR3 is CSVEVGLAGDEQYF. The DNA of the CDR3 is TGCAGCGTTGAAGTTGGCCTAGCGGGAGACGAGCAGTACTTC.